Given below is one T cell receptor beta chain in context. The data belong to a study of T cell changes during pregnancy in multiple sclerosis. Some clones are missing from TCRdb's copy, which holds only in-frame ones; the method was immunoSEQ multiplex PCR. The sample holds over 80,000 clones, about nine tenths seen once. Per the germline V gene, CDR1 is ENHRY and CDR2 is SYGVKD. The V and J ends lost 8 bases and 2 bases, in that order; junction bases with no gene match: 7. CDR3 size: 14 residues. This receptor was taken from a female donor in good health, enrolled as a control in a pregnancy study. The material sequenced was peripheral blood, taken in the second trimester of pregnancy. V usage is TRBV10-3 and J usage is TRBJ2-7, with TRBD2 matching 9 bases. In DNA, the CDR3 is TGTGCCATCGGAGAGATAGCGGGGGCCTACGAGCAGTACTTC. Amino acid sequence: CAIGEIAGAYEQYF.